The 9 T cell receptor beta chains in this list originate from one sample, sequenced in a study of blood T cell repertoires in COVID-19. Using immunoSEQ multiplex PCR, the repertoire was profiled, and TCRdb retains in-frame clones only, with some absent. This sample has 350,000 to 400,000 clones, with more than 75% found just once. The material sequenced was PBMCs or T cells enriched from blood (not recorded which). These receptors all come from a young woman who had recovered from COVID-19.

V usage is TRBV14 and J usage is TRBJ2-1; TRBD2 aligns across 9 bases. The CDR3 is made up of 15 amino acids. V shed 1 base and J 9 bases; nucleotides not matched to a gene: 7. Germline CDR1 reads SGHDN; CDR2 reads FVKESK. The CDR3 DNA reads TGTGCCAGCAGCCAAGTTGCGGGGGGGCCGGTTGAGCAGTTCTTC. Protein: CASSQVAGGPVEQFF.

This sequence joins TRBV4-1 and TRBJ2-7; 9 bases are a match to TRBD2. CDR1 is MGHRA, CDR2 YSYEKL, per germline. The length of the CDR3 is 16 residues. The V gene end was trimmed by 4 bases and the J gene end by 6 bases; junction bases not matched to a gene: 13. In nucleotides, the CDR3 is TGCGCCAGCAGCCTGGCGGGGGGGCGGGGGATCCGCGAGCAGTACTTC. Its translation: CASSLAGGRGIREQYF.

This chain joins TRBV4-2 and TRBJ2-1; 9 bases fit TRBD2. There are 17 residues in the CDR3. V trimming: 1 base; J trimming: 7 bases; junction bases outside the gene matches: 11. CDR1 is LGHNA, CDR2 YNFKEQ, per germline. The DNA of the CDR3 is TGTGCCAGCAGCCAAGGGGGAGGTAGCGGGGGCAGAAATGAGCAGTTCTTC. Amino acid sequence: CASSQGGGSGGRNEQFF.

J is TRBJ2-7 and V is TRBV4-3; TRBD1 matches 8 bases. Germline CDR1 and CDR2: LGHNA and YSLEER. J lost 2 bases, V lost 8 bases, and 11 bases had no gene match. The CDR3 covers 15 residues. The CDR3 is CASGPGQGGPYEQYF. In DNA form, the CDR3 reads TGCGCCAGCGGCCCTGGACAGGGCGGACCCTACGAGCAGTACTTC.

V usage is TRBV4-3 and J usage is TRBJ2-1; tentatively, D is TRBD2 (5 bases). The V gene's germline CDR1 is LGHNA and CDR2 YSLEER. The ends were cut back, 1 base at V and 6 bases at J, with 13 bases in the middle. CDR3 length: 15 amino acids. CDR3 in DNA: TGCGCCAGCAGCCAAGTACGAAGGACTCTCAATGAGCAGTTCTTC. Encoded protein: CASSQVRRTLNEQFF.

The V and J genes are TRBV7-9 and TRBJ1-1; perhaps TRBD1 as D (6 bases). Germline loops: CDR1 SEHNR, CDR2 FQNEAQ (reference sequence). Trimming stripped 0 bases from V and 7 bases from J, with 12 bases between. The CDR3 sequence is 14 residues long. The CDR3 coding sequence is TGTGCCAGCAGCTTAGCGCTGAGGGGGATTGAAGCTTTCTTT. Translated, it gives CASSLALRGIEAFF.

The chain carries TRBV10-1 and TRBJ1-2; TRBD1 matches 7 bases. The CDR3 contains 14 residues. Trimming cost V 6 bases and J 0 bases; bases outside gene matches: 4. Germline CDR1 WNHNN, CDR2 SYGVQD (reference sequence). CDR3 loop: CASRAGTANYGYTF. The CDR3 DNA is TGCGCCAGCAGAGCCGGGACAGCTAACTATGGCTACACCTTC.

This chain links TRBV5-1 with TRBJ1-1; D perhaps matches TRBD1 (5 bases). The CDR3 consists of 12 residues. Germline CDR1 is SGHRS and CDR2 is YFSETQ. The V gene lost 4 bases and the J gene lost 11 bases, with 15 bases spanning the gap. The CDR3 protein is CASSLKGPEAFF. CDR3 coding DNA: TGCGCCAGCAGCCTTAAGGGGCCGGAGGCTTTCTTT.

This clone was detected only once. V gene TRBV6-5 combines with J gene TRBJ2-3; 10 bases fit TRBD2. J gave up 3 bases and V 2 bases, and 5 bases lay outside the gene matches. This CDR3 region has 16 residues. The V gene's germline CDR1 is MNHEY and CDR2 SVGAGI. CDR3: CASSYERGGLTDTQYF. CDR3 coding DNA: TGTGCCAGCAGTTACGAGCGGGGGGGCTTAACAGATACGCAGTATTTT.